This TCR beta chain was documented in a study of cytomegalovirus exposure and HLA in healthy donors. Study conclusions and caveats: The study listed about 150 cytomegalovirus-associated TCR beta chains. No immune exposure information besides CMV serostatus was available.

The CDR3 has 16 residues. V lost 0 bases and J lost 6, with 14 bases in between. Per germline, CDR1 LNHNV and CDR2 YYDKDF (reference sequence). Amplification used 60 Vbeta primers and 13 Jbeta primers. Clones were read by immunoSEQ multiplex PCR, and TCRdb kept only the in-frame ones, dropping some. Its listing shows 95,000 to 150,000 clones. A remark on this clone: The antigen is not known.

This TCR came from a man in his late teens or twenties in good health and CMV-seronegative. Input material: PBMCs. V usage is TRBV15 and J usage is TRBJ2-2; TRBD2 might be the D (6 bases). CDR3 amino acids: CATSREILASAGELFF. The CDR3 DNA is TGTGCCACCAGCAGAGAGATACTGGCTAGCGCCGGGGAGCTGTTTTTT.